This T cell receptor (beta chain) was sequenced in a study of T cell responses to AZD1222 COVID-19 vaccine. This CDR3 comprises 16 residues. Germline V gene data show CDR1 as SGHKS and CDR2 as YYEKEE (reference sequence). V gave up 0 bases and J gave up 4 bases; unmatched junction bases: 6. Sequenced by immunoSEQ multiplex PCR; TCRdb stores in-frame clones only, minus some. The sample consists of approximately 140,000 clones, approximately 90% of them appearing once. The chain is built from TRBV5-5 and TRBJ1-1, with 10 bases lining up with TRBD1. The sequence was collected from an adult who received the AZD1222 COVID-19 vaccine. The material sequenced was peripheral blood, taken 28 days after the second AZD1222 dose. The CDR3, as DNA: TGTGCCAGCAGCTTGGCCGGGACAGGGGTGTCCACTGAAGCTTTCTTT. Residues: CASSLAGTGVSTEAFF.